The sequence of this TCR beta chain was determined in a study of cytomegalovirus exposure and HLA in healthy donors. The study, taken as a whole, reports: Data from an earlier analysis indicated that most TCR beta V segments were productive either about 87% or about 30% of the time.

PCR amplification relied on 60 Vbeta primers (plus 13 Jbeta primers). Profiled with immunoSEQ multiplex PCR; TCRdb holds only in-frame clones, not every one. The profile shows 98,000 or so clones, roughly a tenth of them singletons. This clone was detected a few times. The antigen is not known. Germline CDR1 is MNHEY and CDR2 is SMNVEV (reference sequence). This CDR3 has 14 residues. V trimming: 5 bases; J trimming: 4 bases; junction bases outside the gene matches: 3. This clonotype was sampled from a man aged 40-50 years in good health and CMV-seropositive. The chain couples TRBV27 to TRBJ2-7, with 12 positions matching TRBD2. The sequenced material came from PBMCs. CDR3 sequence: CASSNLAGGYEQYF. The DNA of the CDR3 is TGTGCCAGCAGTAATCTAGCGGGAGGGTACGAGCAGTACTTC.